The sequence of this TCR beta chain was determined in a study of breast tumors, draining lymph nodes, adjacent tissues (dated by TCRdb to about 2016). Turning to the overall study: The study compared TCR beta repertoires across tumor, adjacent nontumor tissue and axillary lymph nodes from breast cancer patients. In human breast cancer, the study set out to evaluate how tumor, surrounding tissue and draining lymph node repertoires relate to one another and whether T cells may move between these sites.

Here is what the overall study found, with its caveats: Tumors showed preferential V and J gene usage, and their T-cell repertoire diversity fell below that of lymph nodes yet above that of nontumor tissue. The conclusion that tumor T cells originate in lymph nodes was framed as consistent with a hypothesis rather than directly demonstrated. A scenario in which most tumor T cells derive from the lymph node and then expand within tumor tissue was judged to be consistent with the data. Tumor and nontumor tissue repertoires were found to be significantly more similar in luminal-like than in basal-like breast cancer.

In regard to this clonotype: This clone's antigen is unknown. This may come from a read error, since a much larger clone is one base off.

Lymph node samples were obtained from the axillary draining lymph nodes of breast cancer patients. The sequencer listed for this sample is Illumina HiSeq 2000. TCR beta chain libraries were generated by multiplex PCR amplification. The amplified TCR beta chain products were analyzed by high-throughput sequencing. Clones were called with MiXCR by TCRdb after fastp trimmed the public reads at Q25, and only in-frame beta chains were retained. Identical CDR3 protein sequences are pooled into one entry, listed with their most common genes and DNA. The sample yields about 200,000 distinct CDR3 sequences; approximately 33% were counted once. Jointly, the top ten make up around 4.4% of the sample. The germline V gene (reference sequence) gives CDR1 as SEHNR and CDR2 as FQNEAQ. Reading from cysteine to phenylalanine, the CDR3 counts 15 amino acids. CDR3 DNA is the only sequence kept; it has 45 bases, read in frame from the first base.

The V gene is TRBV7-9 and the J gene is TRBJ2-5; perhaps TRBD2 is the D gene, with 6 bases matching. This TCR was recovered from a female donor with breast cancer. Some clones in this sample may be carry-over from other donors' samples. Sequencing was carried out using axillary lymph node tissue. CDR3 sequence: CASSLDPGVVETQHF. The sequenced DNA is TGTGCCAGCAGCTTAGACCCGGGAGTGGTGGAGACCCAGCACTTC. Here the CDR3 is joined to the reference TRBV7-9 and TRBJ2-5 genes, and the full variable domain is: DTGVSQNPRHKITKRGQNVTFRCDPISEHNRLYWYRQTLGQGPEFLTYFQNEAQLEKSRLLSDRFSAERPKGSFSTLEIQRTEQGDSAMYLCASSLDPGVVETQHFGPGTRLLVL.